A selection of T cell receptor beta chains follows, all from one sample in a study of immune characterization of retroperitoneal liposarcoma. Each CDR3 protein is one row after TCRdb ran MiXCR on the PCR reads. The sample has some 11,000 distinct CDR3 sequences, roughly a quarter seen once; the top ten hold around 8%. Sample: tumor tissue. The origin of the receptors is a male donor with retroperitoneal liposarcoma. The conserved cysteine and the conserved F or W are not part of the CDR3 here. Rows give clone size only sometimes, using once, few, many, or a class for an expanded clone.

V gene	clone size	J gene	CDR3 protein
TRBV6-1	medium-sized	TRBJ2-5	ASSGTSGGAETQY
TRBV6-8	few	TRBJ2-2	ASRIRDSRGTGELF
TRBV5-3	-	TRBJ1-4	ASSIRDRGRLGEKLF
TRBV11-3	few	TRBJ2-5	ASSNNIVLAGDLRGEQY
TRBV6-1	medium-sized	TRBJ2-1	ASSEEYGTYEQF
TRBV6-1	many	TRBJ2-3	ASSLEGSRADTQY
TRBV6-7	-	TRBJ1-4	ASSLFSRAPEGKLF
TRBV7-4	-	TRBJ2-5	ASSPALGKNEQY
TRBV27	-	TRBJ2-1	ASSLLAGGPGNEQF
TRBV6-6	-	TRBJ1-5	ASDIARANQPQH
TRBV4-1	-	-	ASSQDGSGSYNEQY
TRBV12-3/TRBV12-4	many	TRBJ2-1	ASSRTSGSSYNEQF
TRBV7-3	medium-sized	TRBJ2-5	ASSLQPAAGETQY
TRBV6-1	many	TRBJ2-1	ASSEDAGTGGDEQF
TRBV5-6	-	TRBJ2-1	ASSLDRRLGGTYEQF